This TCR beta chain originates from a study of PD-L1 blockade in urothelial cancer. Background on the study: About 90% of the 29 patients were men who had bladder-origin urothelial cancer. Analyses used blood from 3 weeks (second dose) and 6 weeks after treatment start. Median T cell yield from blood was approximately 150,000.

Measured with immunoSEQ multiplex PCR; TCRdb has only the in-frame clones, and not every one. The table lists about 39,000 clones, just over 90% of them singletons. Specified time point: pretreatment peripheral blood. The CDR3 loop spans 17 amino acids. CDR1 is SGHNT, CDR2 YYREEE, per germline (reference sequence). The V and J ends lost 4 bases and 3 bases, in that order; junction bases with no gene match: 8. The receptor's source is a woman aged 60-75 years with urothelial cancer. Sequencing used PBMCs, obtained around atezolizumab (anti-PD-L1) treatment. The chain couples TRBV5-4 to TRBJ2-2; 11 nucleotides match TRBD2. The CDR3 sequence is CASSPELAGVDTGELFF. For the CDR3, the DNA is TGTGCCAGCAGCCCGGAACTAGCGGGAGTCGACACCGGGGAGCTGTTTTTT.